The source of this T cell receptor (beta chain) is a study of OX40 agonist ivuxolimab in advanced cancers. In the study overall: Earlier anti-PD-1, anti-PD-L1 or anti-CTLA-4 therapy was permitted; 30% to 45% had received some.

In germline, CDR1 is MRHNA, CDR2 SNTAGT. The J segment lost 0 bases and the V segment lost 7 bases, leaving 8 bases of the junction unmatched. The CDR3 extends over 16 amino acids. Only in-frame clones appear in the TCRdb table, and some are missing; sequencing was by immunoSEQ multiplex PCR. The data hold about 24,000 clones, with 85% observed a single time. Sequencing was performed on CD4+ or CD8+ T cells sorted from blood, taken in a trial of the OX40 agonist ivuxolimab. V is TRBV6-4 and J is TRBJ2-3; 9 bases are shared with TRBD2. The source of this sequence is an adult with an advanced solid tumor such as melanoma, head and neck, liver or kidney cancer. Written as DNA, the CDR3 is TGTGCCAGCAAACCTAGCGGGGCAACTAGCACAGATACGCAGTATTTT. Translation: CASKPSGATSTDTQYF.